The 11 T cell receptor beta chains listed next were all sequenced from one sample in a study of control samples from healthy donors and cancer patients. Generated by immunoSEQ multiplex PCR, the TCRdb table keeps only in-frame clones and is missing some. The table lists around 100,000 clones, roughly 90% of them singletons. The specimen sequenced was blood. Receptors originate from a woman aged 45-65 years in good health.

V is TRBV6-5 and J is TRBJ2-7; TRBD2 aligns across 7 bases. J gave up 5 bases and V 0 bases, and 4 bases lay outside the gene matches. The germline gives CDR1 MNHEY, CDR2 SVGAGI. The length of the CDR3 is 14 residues. As DNA, the CDR3 is TGTGCCAGCAGTTACTCGGGACTACGGAACGAGCAGTACGTC. Translating gives CASSYSGLRNEQYV.

The gene calls are TRBV2 and TRBJ1-4; 9 nucleotides agree with TRBD1. Germline trimming cut 6 bases from V and 8 bases from J; bases unmatched to any gene: 7. Germline lookup yields CDR1 SNHLY and CDR2 FYNNEI. CDR3 size: 14 residues. The CDR3 loop reads CASRLSQGAEKLFF. CDR3 in DNA: TGTGCCAGCAGGCTTTCACAGGGGGCAGAAAAACTGTTTTTT.

The gene calls are TRBV30 and TRBJ2-7; D is perhaps TRBD1 (6 bases). CDR3 size: 13 residues. Per germline, CDR1 GTSNPN and CDR2 SVGIG (reference sequence). Trimming removed 0 bases at V and 4 bases at J, with 10 bases between. CDR3 protein: CAWSVGTSYEQYV. The CDR3 nucleotides are TGTGCCTGGAGTGTAGGGACATCGTACGAGCAGTACGTC.

CDR3 sequence: CASMKRDPLQETQYF. Here the CDR3 DNA reads TGCGCCAGCATGAAGCGGGATCCCCTCCAAGAGACCCAGTACTTC. V is TRBV10-1 and J is TRBJ2-5, with 7 nucleotides matching TRBD2. V dropped 7 bases and J dropped 1; count of bases not matched to a gene: 9. The CDR3 sequence is 15 residues long. CDR1 and CDR2 (germline): WNHNN, SYGVQD (reference sequence).

The V gene is TRBV3-1 (or the pseudogene TRBV3-2), the J gene TRBJ2-3; TRBD2 agrees at 7 bases. Germline V gene data show CDR1 as LGHDT and CDR2 as YNNKEL (reference sequence). The V and J ends lost 0 bases and 6 bases, in that order; junction bases with no gene match: 12. The CDR3 has 17 residues. The CDR3 DNA follows: TGTGCCAGCAGCCAAGAAAGACTAGCAAAGGGTGGGGATACGCAGTATTTT. Translation gives CASSQERLAKGGDTQYF.

The chain combines TRBV6-5 with TRBJ2-6, with unresolved D. Per germline, CDR1 MNHEY and CDR2 SVGAGI. V lost 2 bases and J 2 bases, leaving 4 bases between the germline ends. The CDR3 sequence is 14 residues long. The chain's CDR3 is CASSYTAGANVLTF. In DNA, the CDR3 is TGTGCCAGCAGTTACACAGCTGGGGCCAACGTCCTGACTTTC.

This clone has only a few counts. The rearrangement uses TRBV28 and TRBJ2-5; D gene ambiguous. The CDR3 contains 11 residues. The ends were cut back, 2 bases at V and 5 bases at J, with 3 bases in the middle. Looked up from germline, CDR1 is MDHEN and CDR2 is SYDVKM. The CDR3 loop is CASSLRETQYF. CDR3 in DNA: TGTGCCAGCAGTTTAAGGGAGACCCAGTACTTC.

The chain joins TRBV7-7 to TRBJ2-3; 11 bases fit TRBD1. CDR3 length: 14 residues. Trimming took 5 bases from V and 5 from J; bases not matched to a gene: 3. From germline, CDR1 is SSHAT and CDR2 FNYEAQ (reference sequence). The DNA for the CDR3 is TGTGCCAGCAGCATAGGGACAGGGGGAGATACGCAGTATTTT. Translating it yields CASSIGTGGDTQYF.

This chain joins TRBV7-4 and TRBJ2-7; 8 bases match TRBD2. V was pared by 1 base and J by 4 bases, with 12 bases of the junction left unmatched. Germline-derived CDR1 and CDR2 are SGHVT and SQSDAQ. The CDR3 is made up of 17 amino acids. The CDR3 loop is CASSLDGLGEREYEQYV. CDR3 sequence (DNA): TGTGCCAGCAGCTTAGACGGTCTTGGGGAGCGGGAGTACGAGCAGTACGTC.

V gene TRBV6-5 combines with J gene TRBJ1-6; D is unclear. V was shortened by 2 bases and J by 0 bases, with 8 bases between the two germline ends. Per the germline V gene, CDR1 is MNHEY and CDR2 is SVGAGI. This CDR3 contains 16 residues. The CDR3 loop reads CASSYIGSSYNSPLHF. The CDR3 bases are TGTGCCAGCAGTTACATTGGAAGCTCCTATAATTCACCCCTCCACTTT.

V and J are TRBV13 and TRBJ2-7, with D perhaps matching TRBD1 (6 bases). The V and J ends lost 6 bases and 1 base respectively, with 10 bases between them. Germline loops: CDR1 PRHDT, CDR2 FYEKMQ (reference sequence). The CDR3 is 13 amino acids. CDR3 residues: CASSPTGSYEQYF. Here the CDR3 DNA reads TGTGCCAGCAGTCCTACAGGGTCCTACGAGCAGTACTTC.